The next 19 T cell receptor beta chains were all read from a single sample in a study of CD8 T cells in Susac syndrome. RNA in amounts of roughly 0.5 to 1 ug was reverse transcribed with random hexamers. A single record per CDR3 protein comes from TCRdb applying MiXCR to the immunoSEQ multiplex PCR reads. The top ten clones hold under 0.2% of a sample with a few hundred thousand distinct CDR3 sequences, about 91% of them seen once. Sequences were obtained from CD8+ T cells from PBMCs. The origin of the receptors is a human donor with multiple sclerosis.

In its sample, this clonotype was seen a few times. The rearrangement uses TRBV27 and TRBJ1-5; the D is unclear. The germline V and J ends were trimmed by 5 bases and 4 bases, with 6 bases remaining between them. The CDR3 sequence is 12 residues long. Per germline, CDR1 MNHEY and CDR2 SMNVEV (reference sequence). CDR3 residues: CASSRGNQPQHF. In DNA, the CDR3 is TGTGCCAGCAGTCGAGGGAATCAGCCCCAGCATTTT.

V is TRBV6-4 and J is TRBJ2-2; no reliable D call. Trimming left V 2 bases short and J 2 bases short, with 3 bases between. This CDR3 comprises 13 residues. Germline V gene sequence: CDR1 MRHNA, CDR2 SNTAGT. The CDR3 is CASSDTNTGELFF. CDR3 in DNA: TGTGCCAGCAGTGACACCAACACCGGGGAGCTGTTTTTT.

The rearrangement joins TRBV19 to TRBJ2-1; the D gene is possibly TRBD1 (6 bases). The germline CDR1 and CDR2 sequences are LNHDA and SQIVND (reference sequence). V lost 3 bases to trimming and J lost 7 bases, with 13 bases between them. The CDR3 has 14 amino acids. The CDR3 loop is CASSIVVTGNEQFF. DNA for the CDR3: TGTGCCAGTAGTATTGTCGTGACAGGTAATGAGCAGTTCTTC.

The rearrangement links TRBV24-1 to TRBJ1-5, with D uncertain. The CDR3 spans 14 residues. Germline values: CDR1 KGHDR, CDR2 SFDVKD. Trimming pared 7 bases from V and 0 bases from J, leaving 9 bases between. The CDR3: CATSLRGSNQPQHF. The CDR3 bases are TGTGCCACCAGCCTACGGGGTAGCAATCAGCCCCAGCATTTT.

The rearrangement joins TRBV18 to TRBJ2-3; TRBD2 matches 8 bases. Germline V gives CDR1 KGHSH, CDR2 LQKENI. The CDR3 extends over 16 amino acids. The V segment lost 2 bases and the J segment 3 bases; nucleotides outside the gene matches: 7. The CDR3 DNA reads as TGTGCCAGCTCACCATACGCGGGGGGCGAAACAGATACGCAGTATTTT. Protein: CASSPYAGGETDTQYF.

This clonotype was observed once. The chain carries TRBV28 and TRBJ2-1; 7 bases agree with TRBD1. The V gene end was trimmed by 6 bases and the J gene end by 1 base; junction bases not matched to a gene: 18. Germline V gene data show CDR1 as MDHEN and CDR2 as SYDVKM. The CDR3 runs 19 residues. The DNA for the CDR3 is TGTGCCAGCAGCTCATACGGCAGGGGGTGGATCGAGTCCTACAATGAGCAGTTCTTC. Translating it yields CASSSYGRGWIESYNEQFF.

The CDR3 loop is CASSQDRAPAVTNEQFF. The CDR3 coding sequence is TGCGCCAGCAGCCAAGATAGAGCTCCGGCCGTGACCAATGAGCAGTTCTTC. The V call is TRBV4-3, the J call TRBJ2-1; no firm D call. Germline values: CDR1 LGHNA, CDR2 YSLEER. Trimming took 0 bases from V and 6 from J, leaving 18 bases between them. The CDR3 length is 17 residues.

DNA for the CDR3: TGCAGTGCTAATGGTGGAGCCGGGGAGCTGTTTTTT. This sequence encodes CSANGGAGELFF. The rearrangement joins TRBV20-1 to TRBJ2-2; D not resolved. CDR1 and CDR2 (germline): DFQATT, SNEGSKA (reference sequence). V was shortened by 4 bases and J by 6 bases, with 9 bases between the two germline ends. The CDR3 is made up of 12 amino acids.

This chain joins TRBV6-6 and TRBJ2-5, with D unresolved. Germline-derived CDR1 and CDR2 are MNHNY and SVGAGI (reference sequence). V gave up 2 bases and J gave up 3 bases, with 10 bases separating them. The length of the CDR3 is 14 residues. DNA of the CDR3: TGTGCCAGCAGTTACCTAAGGGAAGAAGAGACCCAGTACTTC. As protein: CASSYLREEETQYF.

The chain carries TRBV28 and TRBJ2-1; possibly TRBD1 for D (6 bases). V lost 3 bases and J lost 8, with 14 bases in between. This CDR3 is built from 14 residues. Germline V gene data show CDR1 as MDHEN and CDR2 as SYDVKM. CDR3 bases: TGTGCCAGCAGTTTCCCAGGGGTGGGGTATGAGCAGTTCTTC. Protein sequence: CASSFPGVGYEQFF.

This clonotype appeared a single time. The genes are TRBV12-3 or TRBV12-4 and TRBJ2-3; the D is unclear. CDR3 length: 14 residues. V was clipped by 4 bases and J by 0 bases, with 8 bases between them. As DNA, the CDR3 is TGTGCCAGCAGTTCGACAACTAGCACAGATACGCAGTATTTT. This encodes CASSSTTSTDTQYF.

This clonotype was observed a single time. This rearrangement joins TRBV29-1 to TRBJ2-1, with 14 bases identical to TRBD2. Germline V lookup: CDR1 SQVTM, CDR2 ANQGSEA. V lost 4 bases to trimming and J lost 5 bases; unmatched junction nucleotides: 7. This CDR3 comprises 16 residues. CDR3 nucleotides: TGCAGCGTTGCCCACCAGGGACTAGCGGGAGACAATGAGCAGTTCTTC. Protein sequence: CSVAHQGLAGDNEQFF.

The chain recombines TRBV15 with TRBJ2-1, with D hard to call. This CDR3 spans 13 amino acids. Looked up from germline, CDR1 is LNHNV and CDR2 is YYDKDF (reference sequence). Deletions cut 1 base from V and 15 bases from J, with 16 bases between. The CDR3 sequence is CATSRGAAPSGFF. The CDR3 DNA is TGTGCCACCAGCAGAGGGGCCGCTCCCTCGGGGTTCTTC.

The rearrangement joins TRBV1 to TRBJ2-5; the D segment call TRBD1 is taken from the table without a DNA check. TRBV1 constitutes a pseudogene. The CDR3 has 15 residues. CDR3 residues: CTSSQKQEYQETQYF. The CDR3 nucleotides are TGCACCAGCAGCCAAAAACAGGAGTACCAAGAGACCCAGTACTTC.

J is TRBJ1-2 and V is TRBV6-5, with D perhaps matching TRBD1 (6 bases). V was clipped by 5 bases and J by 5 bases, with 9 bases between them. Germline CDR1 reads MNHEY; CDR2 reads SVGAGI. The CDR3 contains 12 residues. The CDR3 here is CASSLDRYGYTF. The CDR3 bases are TGTGCCAGCAGTCTGGACAGATATGGCTACACCTTC.

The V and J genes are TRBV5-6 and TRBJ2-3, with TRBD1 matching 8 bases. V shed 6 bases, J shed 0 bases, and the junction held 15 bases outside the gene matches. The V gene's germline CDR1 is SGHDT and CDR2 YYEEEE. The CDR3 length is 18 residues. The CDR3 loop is CASILLLRQGASTDTQYF. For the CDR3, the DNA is TGTGCCAGCATTCTACTGCTTCGGCAGGGGGCTAGCACAGATACGCAGTATTTT.

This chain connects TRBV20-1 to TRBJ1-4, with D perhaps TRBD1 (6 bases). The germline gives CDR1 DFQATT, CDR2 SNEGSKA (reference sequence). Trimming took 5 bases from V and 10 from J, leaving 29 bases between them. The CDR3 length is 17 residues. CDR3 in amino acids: CSAQTGNTGVGLGKLFF. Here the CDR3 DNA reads TGCAGTGCTCAGACAGGAAACACTGGGGTGGGATTGGGAAAACTGTTTTTT.

The CDR3 region has the DNA TGCGCCAGCAGCCAAGTCGCGGTGACAGCTAAAAATGAAAAACTGTTTTTT. Protein: CASSQVAVTAKNEKLFF. The genes are TRBV4-1 and TRBJ1-4, with a tentative D call TRBD1 (5 bases). V gave up 1 base and J gave up 5 bases, with 17 bases separating them. This CDR3 has 17 residues. Germline V lookup: CDR1 MGHRA, CDR2 YSYEKL.

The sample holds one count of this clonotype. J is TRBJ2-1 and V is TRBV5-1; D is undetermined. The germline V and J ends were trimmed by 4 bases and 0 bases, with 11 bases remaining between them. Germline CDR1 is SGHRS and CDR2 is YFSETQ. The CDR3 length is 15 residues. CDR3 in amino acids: CASSLIRSSYNEQFF. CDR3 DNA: TGCGCCAGCAGCCTAATCAGGAGCTCCTACAATGAGCAGTTCTTC.